This T cell receptor beta chain emerged from a study of CD8+ T cells in alopecia areata. Isolated RNA was reverse transcribed into cDNA used as the sequencing template. Only in-frame clones appear in the TCRdb table, and some are missing; sequencing was by immunoSEQ multiplex PCR. The sample lists about 140,000 clones, about three fifths occurring once. J lost 2 bases, V lost 5 bases, and 12 bases had no gene match. Germline loops: CDR1 SGHNT, CDR2 YENEEA. There are 16 residues in the CDR3. In this sample, this clone turned up a few times. This chain uses TRBV11-3 with TRBJ2-7; TRBD1 agrees at 7 bases. The receptor's source is a human donor with alopecia areata. Sequenced material: CD4+ T cells sorted from blood, taken at week 0. Here the CDR3 reads CASSPELGQATYEQYF. CDR3 bases: TGTGCCAGCAGCCCTGAATTAGGACAGGCCACCTACGAGCAGTACTTC.